The 30 T cell receptor beta chains below were found in one sample sequenced in a study of cytomegalovirus exposure and HLA in healthy donors. The PCR contained 60 Vbeta and 13 Jbeta primers. TCRdb keeps only in-frame clones here, not all; method: immunoSEQ multiplex PCR. The sample holds some 150,000 clones, around three quarters seen once. Sequencing was carried out using PBMCs. These receptor sequences come from a man aged 40-49 years in good health and CMV-seropositive.

The chain joins TRBV27 to TRBJ1-2; D call uncertain. CDR1 is MNHEY, CDR2 SMNVEV, per germline (reference sequence). There are 15 residues in the CDR3. Trimming shortened V by 1 base and J by 7 bases, and 16 bases separated the two germline ends. CDR3 protein: CASSLFPLERGGYTF. Here the CDR3 DNA reads TGTGCCAGCAGTTTATTTCCCCTGGAAAGAGGTGGCTACACCTTC.

This chain joins TRBV18 and TRBJ2-1, with 14 bases aligning to TRBD2. CDR3 length: 18 amino acids. V was pared by 4 bases and J by 7 bases, with 12 bases of the junction left unmatched. Per germline, CDR1 KGHSH and CDR2 LQKENI. The CDR3 sequence: CASSRASGTSGSGNEQFF. The CDR3 DNA sequence: TGTGCCAGCTCACGGGCGAGCGGGACTAGCGGGAGCGGTAATGAGCAGTTCTTC. Drawing the rest from reference TRBV18 and TRBJ2-1, the complete variable domain is NAGVMQNPRHLVRRRGQEARLRCSPMKGHSHVYWYRQLPEEGLKFMVYLQKENIIDESGMPKERFSAEFPKEGPSILRIQQVVRGDSAAYFCASSRASGTSGSGNEQFFGPGTRLTVL.

The J gene is TRBJ2-7, the V gene TRBV6-1, with 9 bases identical to TRBD1. Unmatched junction bases numbered 9, after V lost 6 bases and J lost 6 bases. The germline gives CDR1 MNHNS, CDR2 SASEGT. The CDR3 has 14 residues. In nucleotides, the CDR3 is TGTGCCAGCAGGACCGGGACAGGGATGGGCGAGCAGTACTTC. Residues: CASRTGTGMGEQYF.

In its sample, this clone was seen once. V is TRBV13 and J is TRBJ1-1; D ambiguous. The CDR3 sequence is 14 residues long. The germline gives CDR1 PRHDT, CDR2 FYEKMQ (reference sequence). V was cut by 5 bases and J by 5 bases, with 15 bases left in between. The CDR3 sequence: CASSPFGSWTEAFF. CDR3 sequence (DNA): TGTGCCAGCAGCCCTTTTGGGAGTTGGACTGAAGCTTTCTTT.

This clone was detected a few times. This chain uses TRBV6-5 with TRBJ1-2, with D hard to call. Germline lookup yields CDR1 MNHEY and CDR2 SVGAGI. This CDR3 is built from 12 residues. V gave up 7 bases and J gave up 3 bases, with 9 bases separating them. The CDR3 nucleotides are TGTGCCAGCACGCGGGGTTACTATGGCTACACCTTC. Translating gives CASTRGYYGYTF.

The rearrangement joins TRBV2 to TRBJ2-7; D may be TRBD1 (7 bases). Germline V CDR1 and CDR2: SNHLY, FYNNEI. V was clipped by 10 bases and J by 2 bases, with 18 bases between them. The CDR3 sequence is 14 residues long. The CDR3 is CATGGGGATYEQYF. The CDR3 bases are TGTGCCACCGGAGGGGGCGGGGCTACCTACGAGCAGTACTTC.

V gene TRBV5-1 combines with J gene TRBJ2-3, with TRBD2 matching over 15 bases. This CDR3 is 19 amino acids long. After removal of 4 bases from V and 1 base from J, the junction contained 10 bases not matched to a gene. Germline assignment: CDR1 SGHRS and CDR2 YFSETQ. For the CDR3, the DNA is TGCGCCAGCAGCCCTCAGGGGACTAGCGGGAGGATGCGCACAGATACGCAGTATTTT. It encodes CASSPQGTSGRMRTDTQYF. Combining the CDR3 with reference TRBV5-1 and TRBJ2-3 gives the whole variable domain KAGVTQTPRYLIKTRGQQVTLSCSPISGHRSVSWYQQTPGQGLQFLFEYFSETQRNKGNFPGRFSGRQFSNSRSEMNVSTLELGDSALYLCASSPQGTSGRMRTDTQYFGPGTRLTVL.

This clone was found a few times. This rearrangement joins TRBV30 to TRBJ2-6, with a weak D call TRBD1 (6 bases). Trimming removed 1 base from V and 4 bases from J, with 23 bases in between. The CDR3 is 19 amino acids. Germline CDR1 and CDR2: GTSNPN and SVGIG (reference sequence). CDR3 amino acids: CAWSAVDSPYQAGANVLTF. CDR3 sequence (DNA): TGTGCCTGGAGTGCAGTGGACAGCCCCTACCAGGCCGGGGCCAACGTCCTGACTTTC.

CDR3 sequence reads: CASTRRGQLDTQYF. The CDR3 nucleotides are TGTGCCAGCACCCGAAGGGGGCAGTTAGATACGCAGTATTTT. The rearrangement uses TRBV27 and TRBJ2-3; 7 positions agree with TRBD1. CDR3 length: 14 amino acids. Germline assignment: CDR1 MNHEY and CDR2 SMNVEV (reference sequence). V shed 7 bases, J shed 5 bases, and the junction held 9 bases outside the gene matches.

The J gene is TRBJ1-5, the V gene TRBV4-2, with D perhaps TRBD1 (6 bases). The CDR3 is made up of 18 amino acids. Trimming pared 1 base from V and 2 bases from J, leaving 18 bases between. Germline-derived CDR1 and CDR2 are LGHNA and YNFKEQ. The CDR3, as DNA: TGTGCCAGCAGCCAAGGCGAATTACAGGGATGGGGCAATCAGCCCCAGCATTTT. Protein product: CASSQGELQGWGNQPQHF.

V and J are TRBV18 and TRBJ2-7; 8 positions agree with TRBD1. Trimming took 0 bases from V and 4 from J; bases not matched to a gene: 8. CDR3 length: 16 residues. Germline values: CDR1 KGHSH, CDR2 LQKENI. This CDR3 reads CASSPPHQGATYEQYF. CDR3 DNA sequence: TGTGCCAGCTCACCACCGCACCAGGGGGCTACTTACGAGCAGTACTTC.

The chain recombines TRBV19 with TRBJ1-3; D perhaps matches TRBD1 (6 bases). With 3 bases removed from V and 0 bases from J, the gap between germline ends came to 15 bases. The CDR3 loop spans 17 amino acids. Germline CDR1 is LNHDA and CDR2 is SQIVND (reference sequence). The CDR3 nucleotides read TGTGCCAGTAGTATTCCGGGACACCCAAGCTCTGGAAACACCATATATTTT. Amino acid sequence: CASSIPGHPSSGNTIYF.

The chain links TRBV7-9 to TRBJ1-1; no firm D call. V lost 4 bases and J lost 1, with 4 bases in between. Looked up from germline, CDR1 is SEHNR and CDR2 is FQNEAQ (reference sequence). CDR3 size: 12 residues. The CDR3 loop is CASSSSNTEAFF. CDR3 nucleotide sequence: TGTGCCAGCAGCTCTTCGAACACTGAAGCTTTCTTT.

This sequence joins TRBV4-3 and TRBJ2-7; D possibly corresponds to TRBD2 (5 bases). CDR1 and CDR2 from the germline V gene are LGHNA and YSLEER. Trimming cost V 5 bases and J 9 bases, with 23 bases left between them. The CDR3 sequence is 15 residues long. The CDR3 nucleotides read TGCGCCAGCAGCTCGCACTCGGGCGACGCCGGAGGGCAGTACTTC. It translates to CASSSHSGDAGGQYF.

This rearrangement joins TRBV5-6 to TRBJ2-7; 10 positions match TRBD1. The V gene's germline CDR1 is SGHDT and CDR2 YYEEEE. This CDR3 contains 15 residues. V lost 6 bases to trimming and J lost 3 bases; unmatched junction nucleotides: 9. CDR3 in DNA: TGTGCCAGCACTGAACCCGGGACAGGGGTCTACGAGCAGTACTTC. It translates to CASTEPGTGVYEQYF.

V is TRBV9 and J is TRBJ1-5, with D hard to call. V lost 2 bases and J 3 bases, leaving 9 bases between the germline ends. CDR1 and CDR2 (germline): SGDLS, YYNGEE. This CDR3 is 14 amino acids long. The CDR3 region has the DNA TGTGCCAGCAGCGTCGGTTTTTACAATCAGCCCCAGCATTTT. Protein sequence: CASSVGFYNQPQHF.

The genes are TRBV18 and TRBJ2-7; 7 nucleotides agree with TRBD2. The V and J ends lost 5 bases and 4 bases, in that order; junction bases with no gene match: 11. There are 15 residues in the CDR3. Germline CDR1 KGHSH, CDR2 LQKENI. Here the CDR3 reads CASSSARGSGYEQYF. CDR3 sequence (DNA): TGTGCCAGCTCATCCGCCCGCGGGAGTGGTTACGAGCAGTACTTC.

V gene TRBV4-1 combines with J gene TRBJ1-5; a possible D gene is TRBD1 (6 bases). CDR1 and CDR2 (germline): MGHRA, YSYEKL. The CDR3 covers 15 residues. V was trimmed by 1 base and J by 3 bases, leaving 10 bases between them. CDR3 in amino acids: CASSQGQGSNQPQHF. The DNA for the CDR3 is TGCGCCAGCAGCCAAGGGCAGGGGTCCAATCAGCCCCAGCATTTT.

This chain uses TRBV30 with TRBJ2-1, with TRBD2 identical over 8 bases. The V gene's germline CDR1 is GTSNPN and CDR2 SVGIG (reference sequence). After removal of 1 base from V and 0 bases from J, the junction contained 8 bases not matched to a gene. This CDR3 has 17 amino acids. CDR3 protein: CAWSAGLALGSYNEQFF. CDR3 DNA sequence: TGTGCCTGGAGTGCCGGACTAGCCTTAGGCTCCTACAATGAGCAGTTCTTC.

This chain's CDR3 is CASSLDSFDTSNYGYTF. CDR3 nucleotide sequence: TGTGCCAGCTCACTCGACAGTTTCGACACATCCAACTATGGCTACACCTTC. This rearrangement joins TRBV18 to TRBJ1-2, with D perhaps TRBD1 (5 bases). Looked up from germline, CDR1 is KGHSH and CDR2 is LQKENI. Trimming took off 4 bases at V and 2 bases at J, with 20 bases between the two ends. The CDR3 has 17 residues. The full variable domain, its missing parts supplied by reference TRBV18 and TRBJ1-2, is NAGVMQNPRHLVRRRGQEARLRCSPMKGHSHVYWYRQLPEEGLKFMVYLQKENIIDESGMPKERFSAEFPKEGPSILRIQQVVRGDSAAYFCASSLDSFDTSNYGYTFGSGTRLTVV.

The CDR3 region is CASTVSAGGAASGNTIYF. The CDR3 DNA reads TGTGCCAGTACGGTATCGGCAGGGGGCGCCGCGTCTGGAAACACCATATATTTT. The chain combines TRBV19 with TRBJ1-3; 8 nucleotides align to TRBD1. The CDR3 consists of 18 residues. Looked up from germline, CDR1 is LNHDA and CDR2 is SQIVND (reference sequence). V lost 7 bases to trimming and J lost 1 base; unmatched junction nucleotides: 15.

The gene calls are TRBV11-2 and TRBJ1-2; 8 nucleotides agree with TRBD1. Germline CDR1 is SGHAT and CDR2 is FQNNGV. Trimming removed 6 bases from V and 6 bases from J; junction bases left unmatched: 12. The CDR3 consists of 15 residues. CDR3 amino acids: CASRGNRGRSDGYTF. CDR3 in DNA: TGTGCCAGCAGGGGCAACAGGGGGAGATCCGATGGCTACACCTTC.

The V gene is TRBV6-5, the J gene TRBJ1-2; possibly TRBD1 for D (5 bases). Trimming took off 6 bases at V and 4 bases at J, with 15 bases between the two ends. The CDR3 consists of 14 residues. Germline loops: CDR1 MNHEY, CDR2 SVGAGI. CDR3 residues: CASSQGQGAYGYTF. As DNA, the CDR3 is TGTGCCAGCAGCCAAGGACAAGGGGCCTATGGCTACACCTTC.

This chain links TRBV19 with TRBJ2-1, with D tentatively TRBD2 (9 bases). The ends were cut back, 2 bases at V and 2 bases at J, with 25 bases in the middle. Germline values: CDR1 LNHDA, CDR2 SQIVND (reference sequence). CDR3 length equals 20 residues. The CDR3 protein is CASSITDRGFSGSTYNEQFF. The DNA for the CDR3 is TGTGCCAGTAGTATAACAGACAGGGGATTTAGCGGGAGTACCTACAATGAGCAGTTCTTC. Complete variable domain (other parts from reference TRBV19 and TRBJ2-1): DGGITQSPKYLFRKEGQNVTLSCEQNLNHDAMYWYRQDPGQGLRLIYYSQIVNDFQKGDIAEGYSVSREKKESFPLTVTSAQKNPTAFYLCASSITDRGFSGSTYNEQFFGPGTRLTVL.

This clone was observed a single time. This chain connects TRBV6-6 to TRBJ2-1; 7 nucleotides agree with TRBD1. V lost 3 bases and J lost 4; bases outside the gene matches: 3. Germline V gene lookup returns CDR1 MNHNY and CDR2 SVGAGI (reference sequence). The CDR3 is 14 residues long. The CDR3 loop reads CASSYGTAYNEQFF. The CDR3, as DNA: TGTGCCAGCAGTTATGGGACAGCATACAATGAGCAGTTCTTC.

The chain recombines TRBV19 with TRBJ2-7, with 9 bases lining up with TRBD2. The CDR3 is 16 amino acids. Germline assignment: CDR1 LNHDA and CDR2 SQIVND (reference sequence). V was clipped by 2 bases and J by 8 bases; unmatched bases: 13. CDR3 loop: CASSIIGAGGRLKQYF. CDR3 coding DNA: TGTGCCAGTAGTATAATCGGAGCGGGAGGTCGCCTCAAGCAGTACTTC. Looking up the rest from reference TRBV19 and TRBJ2-7 gives the full variable domain: DGGITQSPKYLFRKEGQNVTLSCEQNLNHDAMYWYRQDPGQGLRLIYYSQIVNDFQKGDIAEGYSVSREKKESFPLTVTSAQKNPTAFYLCASSIIGAGGRLKQYFGPGTRLTVT.

The genes are TRBV4-1 and TRBJ1-6; 8 bases fit TRBD1. V was pared by 4 bases and J by 11 bases, with 4 bases of the junction left unmatched. Germline lookup yields CDR1 MGHRA and CDR2 YSYEKL. The length of the CDR3 is 13 residues. The CDR3 nucleotides read TGCGCCAGCAGCCGAGAGACAGGGGCACCCCTCCACTTT. Residues: CASSRETGAPLHF.

As DNA, the CDR3 is TGTGCCAGTAGTATAGGAGGGACAGGAAATGAAAAACTGTTTTTT. Translation gives CASSIGGTGNEKLFF. The chain couples TRBV19 to TRBJ1-4; 8 bases line up with TRBD1. CDR3 length: 15 residues. The ends lost 1 base at V and 5 bases at J; junction bases unmatched: 3. CDR1 LNHDA and CDR2 SQIVND come from the germline V gene (reference sequence).

In DNA form, the CDR3 reads TGCGCCAGCAGCGTGGGACTAGCGGGACGATCCTACGAGCAGTACTTC. This codes for CASSVGLAGRSYEQYF. This chain connects TRBV5-1 to TRBJ2-7; 13 positions match TRBD2. V gave up 4 bases and J gave up 1 base; unmatched junction bases: 5. The CDR3 loop spans 16 amino acids. Germline assignment: CDR1 SGHRS and CDR2 YFSETQ.

The J gene is TRBJ2-1, the V gene TRBV6-5; D perhaps matches TRBD2 (6 bases). CDR1 MNHEY and CDR2 SVGAGI come from the germline V gene. The ends were cut back, 7 bases at V and 2 bases at J, with 15 bases in the middle. This CDR3 spans 15 amino acids. This chain's CDR3 is CASTQRRAPYNEQFF. In DNA, the CDR3 is TGTGCCAGCACACAAAGGAGGGCCCCCTACAATGAGCAGTTCTTC.